The sequence of this T cell receptor beta chain was determined in a study of OX40 agonist ivuxolimab in advanced cancers. Clones were sequenced by immunoSEQ multiplex PCR, and TCRdb holds only the in-frame ones, with some missing. The sample includes approximately 90,000 clones, roughly nine tenths of them seen just once. The clonotype originates from an adult with an advanced solid tumor such as melanoma, head and neck, liver or kidney cancer. The sequences come from CD4+ or CD8+ T cells sorted from blood, collected in a trial of the OX40 agonist ivuxolimab.

In DNA form, the CDR3 reads TGTGCCTGGAGTCGACAGGGAAAAAACTATGGCTACACCTTC. It codes for CAWSRQGKNYGYTF. The V gene is TRBV30, the J gene TRBJ1-2, with 7 bases matching TRBD1. Germline CDR1 GTSNPN, CDR2 SVGIG (reference sequence). The CDR3 spans 14 residues. V was clipped by 2 bases and J by 2 bases; unmatched bases: 5.